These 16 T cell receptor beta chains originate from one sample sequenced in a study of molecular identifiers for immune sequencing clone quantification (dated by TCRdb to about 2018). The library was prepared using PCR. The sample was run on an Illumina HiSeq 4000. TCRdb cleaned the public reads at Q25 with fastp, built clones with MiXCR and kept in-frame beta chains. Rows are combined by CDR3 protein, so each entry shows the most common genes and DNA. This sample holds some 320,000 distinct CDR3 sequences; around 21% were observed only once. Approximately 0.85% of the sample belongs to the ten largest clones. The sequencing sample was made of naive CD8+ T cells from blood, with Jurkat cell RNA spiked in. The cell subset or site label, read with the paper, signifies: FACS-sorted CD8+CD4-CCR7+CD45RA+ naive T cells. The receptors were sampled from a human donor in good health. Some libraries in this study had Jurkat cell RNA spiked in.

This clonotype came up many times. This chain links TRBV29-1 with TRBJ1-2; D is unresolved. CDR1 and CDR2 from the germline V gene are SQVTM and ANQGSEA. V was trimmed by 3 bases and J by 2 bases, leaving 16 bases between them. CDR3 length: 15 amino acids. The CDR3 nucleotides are TGCAGCGTTGACCCGAGACCGAACCAAAACTATGGCTACACCTTC. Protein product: CSVDPRPNQNYGYTF.

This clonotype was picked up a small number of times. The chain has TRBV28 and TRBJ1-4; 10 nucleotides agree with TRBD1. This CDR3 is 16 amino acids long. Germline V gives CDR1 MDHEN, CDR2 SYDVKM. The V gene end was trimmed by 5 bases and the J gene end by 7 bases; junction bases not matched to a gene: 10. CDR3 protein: CASSGIGQGGREKLFF. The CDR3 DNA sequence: TGTGCCAGCAGTGGGATTGGACAGGGGGGTCGTGAAAAACTGTTTTTT.

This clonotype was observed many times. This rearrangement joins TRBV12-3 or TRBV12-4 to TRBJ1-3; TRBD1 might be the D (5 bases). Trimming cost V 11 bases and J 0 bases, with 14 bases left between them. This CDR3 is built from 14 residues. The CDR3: CAVGGRDSGNTIYF. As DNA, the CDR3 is TGTGCCGTGGGGGGACGGGACTCTGGAAACACCATATATTTT.

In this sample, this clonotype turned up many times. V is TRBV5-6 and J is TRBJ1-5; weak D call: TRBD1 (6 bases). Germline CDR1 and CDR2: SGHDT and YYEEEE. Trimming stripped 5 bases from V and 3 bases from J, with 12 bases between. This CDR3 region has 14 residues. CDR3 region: CASSKDSLNQPQHF. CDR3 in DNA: TGTGCCAGCAGTAAGGACAGCCTCAATCAGCCCCAGCATTTT.

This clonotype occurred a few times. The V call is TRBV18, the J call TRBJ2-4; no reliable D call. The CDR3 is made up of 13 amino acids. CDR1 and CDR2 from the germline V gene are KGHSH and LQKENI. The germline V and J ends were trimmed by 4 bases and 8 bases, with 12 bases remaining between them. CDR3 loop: CASSRVASDIQYF. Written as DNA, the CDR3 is TGTGCCAGCTCACGAGTTGCATCGGACATTCAGTACTTC.

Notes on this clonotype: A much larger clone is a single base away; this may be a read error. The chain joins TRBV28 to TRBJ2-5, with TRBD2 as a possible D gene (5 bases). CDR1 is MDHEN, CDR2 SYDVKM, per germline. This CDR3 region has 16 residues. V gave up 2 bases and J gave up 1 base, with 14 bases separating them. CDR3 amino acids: CASSLTSAELQETQYF. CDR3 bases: TGTGCCAGCAGTTTAACATCAGCGGAACTCCAAGAGACCCAGTACTTC.

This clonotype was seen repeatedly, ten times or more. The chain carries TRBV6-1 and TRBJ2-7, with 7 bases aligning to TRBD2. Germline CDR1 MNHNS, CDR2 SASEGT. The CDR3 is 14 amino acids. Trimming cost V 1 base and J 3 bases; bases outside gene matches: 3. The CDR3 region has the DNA TGTGCCAGCAGTGAAGTAGCGGGTGTCTACGAGCAGTACTTC. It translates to CASSEVAGVYEQYF.

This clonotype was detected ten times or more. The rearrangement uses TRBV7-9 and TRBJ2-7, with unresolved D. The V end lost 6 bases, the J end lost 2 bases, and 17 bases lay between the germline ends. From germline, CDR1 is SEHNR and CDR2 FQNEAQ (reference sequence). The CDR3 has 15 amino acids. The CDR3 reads CASSRSDPLTYEQYF. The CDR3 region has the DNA TGTGCCAGCAGTCGTTCGGATCCTCTCACCTACGAGCAGTACTTC. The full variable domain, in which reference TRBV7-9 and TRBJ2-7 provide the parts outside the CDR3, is DTGVSQNPRHKITKRGQNVTFRCDPISEHNRLYWYRQTLGQGPEFLTYFQNEAQLEKSRLLSDRFSAERPKGSFSTLEIQRTEQGDSAMYLCASSRSDPLTYEQYFGPGTRLTVT.

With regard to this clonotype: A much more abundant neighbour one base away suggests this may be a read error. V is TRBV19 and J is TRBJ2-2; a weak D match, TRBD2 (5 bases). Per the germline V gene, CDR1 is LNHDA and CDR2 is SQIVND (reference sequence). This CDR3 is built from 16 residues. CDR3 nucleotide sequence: TGTGCCAGTAGTATTTATGTGGGTCGAAACACCGGGGAGCCGTTTTTT. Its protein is CASSIYVGRNTGEPFF. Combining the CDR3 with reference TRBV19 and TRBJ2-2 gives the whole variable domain DGGITQSPKYLFRKEGQNVTLSCEQNLNHDAMYWYRQDPGQGLRLIYYSQIVNDFQKGDIAEGYSVSREKKESFPLTVTSAQKNPTAFYLCASSIYVGRNTGEPFFGEGSRLTVL.

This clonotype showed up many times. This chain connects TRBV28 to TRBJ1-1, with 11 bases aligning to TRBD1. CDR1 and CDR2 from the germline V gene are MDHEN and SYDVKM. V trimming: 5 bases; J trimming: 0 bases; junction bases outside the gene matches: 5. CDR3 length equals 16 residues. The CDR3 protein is CASSPWTGGLNTEAFF. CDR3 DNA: TGTGCCAGCAGTCCATGGACAGGGGGCTTGAACACTGAAGCTTTCTTT.

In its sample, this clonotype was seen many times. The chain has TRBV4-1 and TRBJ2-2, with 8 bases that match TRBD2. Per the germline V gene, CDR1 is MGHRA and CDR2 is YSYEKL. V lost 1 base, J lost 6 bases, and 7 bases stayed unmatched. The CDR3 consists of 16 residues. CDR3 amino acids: CASSQGVVAGPGELFF. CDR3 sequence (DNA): TGCGCCAGCAGCCAAGGGGTCGTAGCGGGGCCCGGGGAGCTGTTTTTT.

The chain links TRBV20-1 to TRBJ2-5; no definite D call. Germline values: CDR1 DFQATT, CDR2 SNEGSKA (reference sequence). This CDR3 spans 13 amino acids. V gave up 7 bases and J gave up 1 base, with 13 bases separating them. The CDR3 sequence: CSGFPESQETQYF. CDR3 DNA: TGCAGTGGGTTCCCAGAGTCCCAAGAGACCCAGTACTTC.

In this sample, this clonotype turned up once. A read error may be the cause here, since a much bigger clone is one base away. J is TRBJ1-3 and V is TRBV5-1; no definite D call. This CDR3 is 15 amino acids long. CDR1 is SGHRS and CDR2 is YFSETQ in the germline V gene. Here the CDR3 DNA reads TGCGCCAGCAGCTCGGACGGGTTGGATGGAAGCACCATATATTTT. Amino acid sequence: CASSSDGLDGSTIYF.

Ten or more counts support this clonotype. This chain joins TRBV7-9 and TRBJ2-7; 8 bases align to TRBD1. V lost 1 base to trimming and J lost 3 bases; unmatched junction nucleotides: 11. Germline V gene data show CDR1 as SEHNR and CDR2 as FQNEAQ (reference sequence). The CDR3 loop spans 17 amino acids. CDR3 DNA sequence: TGTGCCAGCAGCTTAGAAGCTGTTCCAGGGGGCCGCTACGAGCAGTACTTC. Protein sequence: CASSLEAVPGGRYEQYF.

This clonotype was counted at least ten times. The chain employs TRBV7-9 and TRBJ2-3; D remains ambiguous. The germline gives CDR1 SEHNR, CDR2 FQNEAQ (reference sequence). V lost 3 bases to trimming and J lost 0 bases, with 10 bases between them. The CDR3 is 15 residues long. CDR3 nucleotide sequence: TGTGCCAGCAGCTTTTGGCAGGATAGCACAGATACGCAGTATTTT. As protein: CASSFWQDSTDTQYF.

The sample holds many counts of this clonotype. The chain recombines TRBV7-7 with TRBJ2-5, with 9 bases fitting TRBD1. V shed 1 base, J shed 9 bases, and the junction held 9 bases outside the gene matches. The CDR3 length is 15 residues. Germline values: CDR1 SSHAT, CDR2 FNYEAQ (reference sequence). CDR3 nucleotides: TGTGCCAGCAGCTTAGGGACAGGGGCTGGAGCGGCCCAGTACTTC. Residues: CASSLGTGAGAAQYF. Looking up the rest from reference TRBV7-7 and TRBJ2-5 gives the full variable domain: GAGVSQSPRYKVTKRGQDVTLRCDPISSHATLYWYQQALGQGPEFLTYFNYEAQPDKSGLPSDRFSAERPEGSISTLTIQRTEQRDSAMYRCASSLGTGAGAAQYFGPGTRLLVL.